This T cell receptor (beta chain) derives from a study of T cell responses to AZD1222 COVID-19 vaccine. As regards this clone: Its antigen is undetermined.

General study results and limits: Spike-specific TCR breadth rose after two AZD1222 doses, and depth rose as well. Baseline serology detected seropositivity in only six AZD1222 recipients. Mapped onto spike, vaccine-associated CD4 TCRs spanned it and were dominant at 160-218 and 743-854. White British ancestry dominated among donors, who included more females, and clonal diversity was possibly underestimated.

Sequenced by immunoSEQ multiplex PCR; TCRdb stores in-frame clones only, minus some. The data show about 180,000 clones, with around 90% seen just once and 25% to 30% held by the top ten. V was clipped by 0 bases and J by 7 bases, with 18 bases between them. The CDR3 runs 16 residues. Germline-derived CDR1 and CDR2 are LNHNV and YYDKDF (reference sequence). This sequence originates from an adult who received the AZD1222 COVID-19 vaccine. The chain couples TRBV15 to TRBJ1-2; possibly TRBD1 for D (5 bases). The source material was peripheral blood, sampled 28 days after the second AZD1222 dose. The CDR3 reads CATSRDGGGFLSGYTF. DNA for the CDR3: TGTGCCACCAGCAGAGATGGTGGGGGTTTTCTCTCTGGCTACACCTTC.